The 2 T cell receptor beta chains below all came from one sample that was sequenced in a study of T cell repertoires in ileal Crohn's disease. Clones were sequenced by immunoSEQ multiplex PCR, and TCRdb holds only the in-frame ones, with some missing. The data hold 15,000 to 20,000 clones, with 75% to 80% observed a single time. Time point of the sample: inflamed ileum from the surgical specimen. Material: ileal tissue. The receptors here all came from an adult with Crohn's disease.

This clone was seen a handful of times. The CDR3 DNA reads as TGTGCCAGCAGAAAAGTCCACGAGCAGTACTTC. Protein: CASRKVHEQYF. The chain has TRBV6-5 and TRBJ2-7; D call uncertain. CDR1 and CDR2 from the germline V gene are MNHEY and SVGAGI. This CDR3 comprises 11 residues. The V end was cut by 6 bases, the J end by 5 bases, with 8 bases between.

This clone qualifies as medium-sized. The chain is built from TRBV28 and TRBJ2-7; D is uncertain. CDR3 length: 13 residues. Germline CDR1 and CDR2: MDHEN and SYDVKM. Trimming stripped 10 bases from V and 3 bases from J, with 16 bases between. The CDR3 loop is CATATSPLYEQYF. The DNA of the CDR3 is TGTGCCACCGCGACTTCGCCCCTCTACGAGCAGTACTTC.